The clone carrying this T cell receptor (beta chain) has only one observation. This entry comes from a study of shared clonotypes between healthy human individuals. Germline V gives CDR1 MGHDK, CDR2 SYGVNS. V was clipped by 4 bases and J by 0 bases; unmatched bases: 8. The CDR3 has 17 amino acids. Data came from immunoSEQ multiplex PCR; TCRdb stores just in-frame clones and leaves some out. This sample has approximately 2.4 million clones, with approximately 94% found just once. The specimen was naive CD4+ T cells sorted from blood. Described subset: CD45RA+ positively selected. This chain joins TRBV25-1 and TRBJ1-5; 8 nucleotides agree with TRBD1. The TCR sequence derives from a man younger than 35 in good health. The CDR3 sequence is CASSAHNRGISNQPQHF. The DNA of the CDR3 is TGTGCCAGCAGTGCACACAACAGGGGGATTAGCAATCAGCCCCAGCATTTT.